The clone carrying this T cell receptor beta chain was seen a single time. Its antigen is undetermined. RNA was extracted with the RNeasy kit, and a quantity of roughly 0.5 to 1 ug was reverse transcribed using random hexamers. The CDR3 of TCR beta was amplified by immunoSEQ multiplex PCR across 54 Vbeta and 13 Jbeta. TCRdb processed the immunoSEQ multiplex PCR reads anew with MiXCR; each CDR3 protein has one entry. The sample lists about 120,000 distinct CDR3 sequences; around 90% were seen once. Trimming removed 5 bases from V and 4 bases from J, with 14 bases in between. This CDR3 contains 14 residues. The germline V gene has CDR1 SEHNR and CDR2 FQNEAQ (reference sequence). Sequencing targeted TCR beta in T cells from blood (CD8+ and CD4+). Controls were drawn from healthy donors and were matched for age and sex. This specimen belongs to a study of CD8 T cells in Susac syndrome. Study outcomes and limitations: As acknowledged by the study, its TCR sequencing and HLA analysis included a relatively small number of individuals.

This receptor was taken from a human donor in good health. The sample consisted of CD4+ T cells from PBMCs. J is TRBJ1-1 and V is TRBV7-9; weak D call: TRBD1 (6 bases). This CDR3 reads CASSPRGGGTEAFF. The CDR3 DNA is TGTGCCAGCAGCCCCCGGGGGGGCGGCACTGAAGCTTTCTTT. Looking up the rest from reference TRBV7-9 and TRBJ1-1 gives the full variable domain: DTGVSQNPRHKITKRGQNVTFRCDPISEHNRLYWYRQTLGQGPEFLTYFQNEAQLEKSRLLSDRFSAERPKGSFSTLEIQRTEQGDSAMYLCASSPRGGGTEAFFGQGTRLTVV.